This T cell receptor (beta chain) originates from a study of T cell responses to AZD1222 COVID-19 vaccine. Assay used: immunoSEQ multiplex PCR; TCRdb lists only in-frame clones, some missing. The sample has approximately 110,000 clones, around 92% seen once. Comments on this clone: The junction does not match germline at one end; this may be a read error.

This CDR3 has 15 amino acids. Germline CDR1 is LGHNA and CDR2 is YNFKEQ. The chain recombines TRBV4-2 with TRBJ2-1, with 7 bases aligning to TRBD1. This sample comprised peripheral blood, obtained 28 days after the second AZD1222 dose. The clonotype was recovered from an adult who received the AZD1222 COVID-19 vaccine. This chain's CDR3 is CVSSQGQSSYNEQFF. DNA for the CDR3: TGTGTCAGCAGCCAGGGACAGAGCTCCTACAATGAGCAGTTCTTC.